A single sample gave rise to the 28 T cell receptor beta chains below, sequenced in a study of T cell changes during pregnancy in multiple sclerosis (dated by TCRdb to the late 2010s). The protocol used for the library was the immunoSEQ multiplex PCR assay. TCRdb took this table from immuneACCESS and kept in-frame rearrangements with V and J called. Such tables lack part of the clones; where checked against another copy, unresolved V genes explain under half of the gap, and the rest is unexplained. The sample yields about 93,000 clones; approximately 89% were counted once. Around 0.93% of the sample is taken by the ten largest. The specimen comprised peripheral blood, sampled before pregnancy. Source of these receptors: a female donor with multiple sclerosis, enrolled in a pregnancy study.

The rearrangement joins TRBV18 to TRBJ2-7; the D gene is possibly TRBD1 (6 bases). Germline assignment: CDR1 KGHSH and CDR2 LQKENI. V shed 1 base and J shed 2 bases, with 15 bases lying between them. The CDR3 is 16 amino acids. The CDR3 here is CASSPQKQGLTYEQYF. Written as DNA, the CDR3 is TGTGCCAGCTCACCACAGAAACAGGGCCTAACCTACGAGCAGTACTTC.

This chain connects TRBV2 to TRBJ1-6, with TRBD1 matching 10 bases. CDR3 length: 15 residues. Germline V gene lookup returns CDR1 SNHLY and CDR2 FYNNEI. In DNA, the CDR3 is TGTGCTACAAAAGCCCGGACAGGGGGGGATTCACCCCTCCACTTT. Its protein product is CATKARTGGDSPLHF.

In nucleotides, the CDR3 is TGTGCCAGCAAGAGGGGGTCAGGGGCCAACGTCCTGACTTTC. Translating it yields CASKRGSGANVLTF. The chain is built from TRBV28 and TRBJ2-6; tentative D call: TRBD1 (6 bases). The CDR3 totals 14 residues. V was cut by 7 bases and J by 4 bases, with 11 bases left in between. Germline assignment: CDR1 MDHEN and CDR2 SYDVKM.

This clone was detected once. This chain uses TRBV20-1 with TRBJ2-1; D uncertain. This CDR3 spans 11 amino acids. V gave up 6 bases and J gave up 9 bases, with 12 bases separating them. The V gene's germline CDR1 is DFQATT and CDR2 SNEGSKA (reference sequence). The CDR3 region is CSASLAAEQFF. CDR3 DNA: TGCAGTGCATCCCTGGCGGCTGAGCAGTTCTTC.

The gene calls are TRBV9 and TRBJ2-6; 8 nucleotides agree with TRBD1. Germline V gene sequence: CDR1 SGDLS, CDR2 YYNGEE. CDR3 size: 13 residues. After removal of 9 bases from V and 6 bases from J, the junction contained 5 bases not matched to a gene. The CDR3 DNA reads as TGTGCCACCTCGACAGGGGCGGCCAACGTCCTGACTTTC. It specifies CATSTGAANVLTF.

The rearrangement joins TRBV28 to TRBJ2-7, with 9 bases fitting TRBD2. The V gene's germline CDR1 is MDHEN and CDR2 SYDVKM. V was pared by 3 bases and J by 4 bases, with 4 bases of the junction left unmatched. The CDR3 spans 14 residues. The DNA for the CDR3 is TGTGCCAGCAGTTTTGCTAGCGGGATGTACGAGCAGTACTTC. Protein sequence: CASSFASGMYEQYF.

V usage is TRBV19 and J usage is TRBJ2-7, with D possibly matching TRBD1 (6 bases). The CDR3 is 12 amino acids. Trimming stripped 6 bases from V and 3 bases from J, with 9 bases between. Germline-derived CDR1 and CDR2 are LNHDA and SQIVND (reference sequence). The CDR3, as DNA: TGTGCCAGTAGCCGGGACAACTACGAGCAGTACTTC. This encodes CASSRDNYEQYF.

In its sample, this clone was seen once. The chain links TRBV14 to TRBJ2-7; 9 nucleotides agree with TRBD2. V was pared by 7 bases and J by 1 base, with 8 bases of the junction left unmatched. The CDR3 covers 15 residues. Germline assignment: CDR1 SGHDN and CDR2 FVKESK. The CDR3 sequence is CASTAGGARSYEQYF. CDR3 DNA: TGTGCCAGCACCGCGGGGGGGGCCAGATCCTACGAGCAGTACTTC. The complete variable domain, with remaining parts taken from reference TRBV14 and TRBJ2-7, reads EAGVTQFPSHSVIEKGQTVTLRCDPISGHDNLYWYRRVMGKEIKFLLHFVKESKQDESGMPNNRFLAERTGGTYSTLKVQPAELEDSGVYFCASTAGGARSYEQYFGPGTRLTVT.

The chain uses TRBV7-9 and TRBJ2-5; possible D gene TRBD2, 5 bases. V was shortened by 4 bases and J by 3 bases, with 15 bases between the two germline ends. The germline V gene has CDR1 SEHNR and CDR2 FQNEAQ (reference sequence). The CDR3 runs 15 residues. This CDR3 is CASSSLDLREETQYF. CDR3 bases: TGTGCCAGCAGCTCCTTAGACCTGCGGGAAGAGACCCAGTACTTC.

The gene calls are TRBV6-5 and TRBJ1-1; D is uncertain. The CDR3 loop spans 13 amino acids. Trimming stripped 8 bases from V and 3 bases from J, with 13 bases between. The germline V gene encodes CDR1 MNHEY and CDR2 SVGAGI. The CDR3 DNA is TGTGCCAGCGGGAGTTTTGAGGACACTGAAGCTTTCTTT. It yields the protein CASGSFEDTEAFF.

The chain links TRBV28 to TRBJ1-2; TRBD1 matches 8 bases. After removal of 7 bases from V and 5 bases from J, the junction contained 9 bases not matched to a gene. CDR1 and CDR2 (germline): MDHEN, SYDVKM. The CDR3 runs to 14 residues. The CDR3 protein is CASTTGGAGYGYTF. In DNA form, the CDR3 reads TGTGCCAGCACCACAGGGGGGGCGGGGTATGGCTACACCTTC.

The CDR3 loop is CASSPPGDTQYF. CDR3 nucleotides: TGTGCCAGCAGCCCCCCCGGAGATACGCAGTATTTT. The genes are TRBV5-4 and TRBJ2-3; no reliable D call. Between the trimmed V and J ends, which lost 4 bases and 5 bases, there was a span of 8 bases. The CDR3 consists of 12 residues. The germline V gene has CDR1 SGHNT and CDR2 YYREEE (reference sequence).

The rearrangement uses TRBV7-2 and TRBJ1-6; 8 bases map to TRBD1. V was pared by 1 base and J by 9 bases, with 8 bases of the junction left unmatched. This CDR3 contains 16 residues. The germline V gene encodes CDR1 SGHTA and CDR2 FQGNSA. This chain's CDR3 is CASSLDRQGRGSPLHF. The CDR3, as DNA: TGTGCCAGCAGCTTAGATCGACAGGGGAGGGGTTCACCCCTCCACTTT.

This sequence joins TRBV5-4 and TRBJ2-7, with 9 bases aligning to TRBD2. Germline loops: CDR1 SGHNT, CDR2 YYREEE (reference sequence). CDR3 length: 15 amino acids. CDR3 sequence (DNA): TGTGGCCAGCCCCTGCCAGCGGGGGGTCCCTACGAGCAGTACTTC. Its protein product is CGQPLPAGGPYEQYF.

The chain links TRBV6-7 to TRBJ1-5; D not certain. TRBV6-7 falls under the ORF class, with uncertain function. The CDR3 length is 14 residues. Trimming removed 0 bases from V and 5 bases from J, with 8 bases in between. DNA of the CDR3: TGTGCCAGCAGTTACTCGTCCGGGTATCAGCCCCAGCATTTT. Translation: CASSYSSGYQPQHF.

This clone appeared a single time. The rearrangement uses TRBV7-3 and TRBJ2-2, with D possibly being TRBD2 (5 bases). Trimming shortened V by 5 bases and J by 6 bases, and 16 bases separated the two germline ends. Germline CDR1 and CDR2: SGHTA and FQGTGA. This CDR3 is 15 amino acids long. The chain's CDR3 is CASSLVGLPAGELFF. The CDR3 DNA reads as TGTGCCAGCAGCCTAGTCGGACTGCCGGCCGGGGAGCTGTTTTTT.

The chain combines TRBV4-3 with TRBJ2-2; D is ambiguous. This CDR3 has 15 amino acids. Trimming cost V 4 bases and J 0 bases, with 9 bases left between them. CDR1 and CDR2 from the germline V gene are LGHNA and YSLEER. The CDR3 sequence is CASSLDTPNTGELFF. As DNA, the CDR3 is TGCGCCAGCAGCCTCGACACTCCGAACACCGGGGAGCTGTTTTTT.

This chain uses TRBV7-9 with TRBJ2-1; maybe TRBD1 (8 bases). Trimming took off 5 bases at V and 2 bases at J, with 16 bases between the two ends. The CDR3 consists of 16 residues. CDR1 and CDR2 from the germline V gene are SEHNR and FQNEAQ (reference sequence). The CDR3: CASSLNRGGTYNEQFF. DNA of the CDR3: TGTGCCAGCAGCCTCAACAGGGGGGGAACCTACAATGAGCAGTTCTTC.

The chain combines TRBV18 with TRBJ2-5; TRBD2 matches 7 bases. CDR1 is KGHSH and CDR2 is LQKENI in the germline V gene. V shed 3 bases and J 4 bases; nucleotides not matched to a gene: 8. CDR3 length: 15 amino acids. CDR3: CASSPGSGRGETQYF. CDR3 DNA sequence: TGTGCCAGCTCACCGGGATCAGGGAGGGGAGAGACCCAGTACTTC.

The V call is TRBV27, the J call TRBJ2-7; TRBD1 matches 9 bases. This CDR3 has 14 residues. V lost 6 bases, J lost 2 bases, and 5 bases stayed unmatched. Germline V lookup: CDR1 MNHEY, CDR2 SMNVEV (reference sequence). The CDR3 protein is CASRGTGSPYEQYF. In DNA form, the CDR3 reads TGTGCCAGCAGAGGGACAGGGAGTCCCTACGAGCAGTACTTC.

The gene calls are TRBV15 and TRBJ1-2, with no clear D. The V gene lost 1 base and the J gene lost 3 bases, with 6 bases spanning the gap. The germline CDR1 and CDR2 sequences are LNHNV and YYDKDF (reference sequence). This CDR3 has 13 residues. The CDR3 region is CATSRVPDYGYTF. DNA of the CDR3: TGTGCCACCAGCAGAGTCCCGGACTATGGCTACACCTTC.

The chain carries TRBV11-2 and TRBJ1-4; 7 bases are a match to TRBD1. V dropped 5 bases and J dropped 7; count of bases not matched to a gene: 16. The germline gives CDR1 SGHAT, CDR2 FQNNGV. This CDR3 has 17 amino acids. The CDR3 DNA follows: TGTGCCAGCAGCCGGGACAGCCGCGGCTTTGGGGGTGAAAAACTGTTTTTT. It translates to CASSRDSRGFGGEKLFF.

The chain combines TRBV28 with TRBJ1-1; 9 bases align to TRBD1. This CDR3 contains 17 residues. CDR1 is MDHEN, CDR2 SYDVKM, per germline. The J segment lost 0 bases and the V segment lost 7 bases, leaving 12 bases of the junction unmatched. This CDR3 reads CASITDRGKIMNTEAFF. In DNA, the CDR3 is TGTGCCAGCATCACCGACAGGGGGAAGATTATGAACACTGAAGCTTTCTTT.

The J gene is TRBJ1-1, the V gene TRBV19; D is undetermined. CDR1 is LNHDA and CDR2 is SQIVND in the germline V gene (reference sequence). V was trimmed by 7 bases and J by 0 bases, leaving 9 bases between them. CDR3 length equals 13 residues. The CDR3: CASTIGVNTEAFF. The DNA for the CDR3 is TGTGCCAGTACCATCGGAGTGAACACTGAAGCTTTCTTT.

The chain is built from TRBV5-1 and TRBJ2-1; 8 nucleotides line up with TRBD2. From germline, CDR1 is SGHRS and CDR2 YFSETQ. CDR3 length equals 17 residues. The J segment lost 1 base and the V segment lost 3 bases, leaving 9 bases of the junction unmatched. CDR3 sequence reads: CASSYGRREESYNEQFF. Written as DNA, the CDR3 is TGCGCCAGCAGCTACGGGCGGCGGGAGGAGTCCTACAATGAGCAGTTCTTC.

The chain couples TRBV4-2 to TRBJ2-1, with 8 bases that match TRBD2. CDR1 and CDR2 from the germline V gene are LGHNA and YNFKEQ. The CDR3 is 15 amino acids. Trimming removed 1 base from V and 7 bases from J; junction bases left unmatched: 6. The CDR3 DNA reads TGTGCCAGCAGCCAAGCAACAGGCGGGGGGAATGAGCAGTTCTTC. Amino acid sequence: CASSQATGGGNEQFF.

The CDR3 DNA is TGTGCCAGCAGTCAGGGATATAATGAAAAACTGTTTTTT. This encodes CASSQGYNEKLFF. The rearrangement links TRBV2 to TRBJ1-4, with D possibly being TRBD1 (5 bases). This CDR3 is 13 amino acids long. CDR1 is SNHLY and CDR2 is FYNNEI in the germline V gene. Trimming took off 5 bases at V and 4 bases at J, with 8 bases between the two ends.

A single count supports this clone. This rearrangement joins TRBV28 to TRBJ1-4; D is perhaps TRBD1 (6 bases). Germline V gene sequence: CDR1 MDHEN, CDR2 SYDVKM. Trimming removed 3 bases from V and 4 bases from J, with 12 bases in between. The CDR3 length is 15 residues. The DNA of the CDR3 is TGTGCCAGCAGTTTTCGGGGGGCGGGTAATGAAAAACTGTTTTTT. Amino acids: CASSFRGAGNEKLFF. Full variable domain (rest looked up from reference TRBV28 and TRBJ1-4): DVKVTQSSRYLVKRTGEKVFLECVQDMDHENMFWYRQDPGLGLRLIYFSYDVKMKEKGDIPEGYSVSREKKERFSLILESASTNQTSMYLCASSFRGAGNEKLFFGSGTQLSVL.